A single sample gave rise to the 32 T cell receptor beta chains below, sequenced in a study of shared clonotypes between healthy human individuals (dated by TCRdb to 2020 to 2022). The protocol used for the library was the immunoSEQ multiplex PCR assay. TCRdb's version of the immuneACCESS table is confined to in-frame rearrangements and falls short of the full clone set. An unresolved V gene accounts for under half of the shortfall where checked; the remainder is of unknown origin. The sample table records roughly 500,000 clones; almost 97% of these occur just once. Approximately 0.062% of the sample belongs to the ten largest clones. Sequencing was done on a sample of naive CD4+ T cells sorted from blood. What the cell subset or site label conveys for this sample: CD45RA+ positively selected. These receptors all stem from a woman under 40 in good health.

CDR3 DNA sequence: TGTGCCAGTTCGGGGAGGGTGCTGAACACTGAAGCTTTCTTT. Its protein product is CASSGRVLNTEAFF. This rearrangement joins TRBV7-9 to TRBJ1-1; D ambiguous. V was shortened by 9 bases and J by 0 bases, with 14 bases between the two germline ends. Germline V gene data show CDR1 as SEHNR and CDR2 as FQNEAQ (reference sequence). CDR3 length: 14 residues.

The DNA for the CDR3 is TGTGCCAGTAGTATCTCGGGACCGAACACCGGGGAGCTGTTTTTT. This translates into CASSISGPNTGELFF. The chain joins TRBV19 to TRBJ2-2; D possibly matches TRBD1 or TRBD2 (5 bases each). V was pared by 3 bases and J by 0 bases, with 8 bases between. This CDR3 region has 15 residues. Germline assignment: CDR1 LNHDA and CDR2 SQIVND (reference sequence).

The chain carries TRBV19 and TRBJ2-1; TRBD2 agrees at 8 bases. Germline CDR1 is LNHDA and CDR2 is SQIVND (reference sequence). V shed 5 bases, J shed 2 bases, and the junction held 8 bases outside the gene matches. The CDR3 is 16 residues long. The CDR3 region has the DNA TGTGCCAGTAGTTTTTTTAGCGGGAAGACCTACAATGAGCAGTTCTTC. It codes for CASSFFSGKTYNEQFF. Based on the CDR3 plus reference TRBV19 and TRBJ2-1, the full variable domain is DGGITQSPKYLFRKEGQNVTLSCEQNLNHDAMYWYRQDPGQGLRLIYYSQIVNDFQKGDIAEGYSVSREKKESFPLTVTSAQKNPTAFYLCASSFFSGKTYNEQFFGPGTRLTVL.

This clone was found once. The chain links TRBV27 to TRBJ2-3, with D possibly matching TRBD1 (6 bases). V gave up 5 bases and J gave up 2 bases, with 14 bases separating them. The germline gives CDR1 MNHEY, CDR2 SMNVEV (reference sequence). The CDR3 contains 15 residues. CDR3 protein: CASSRLTGSTDTQYF. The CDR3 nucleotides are TGTGCCAGCAGTCGCCTAACAGGGTCCACAGATACGCAGTATTTT.

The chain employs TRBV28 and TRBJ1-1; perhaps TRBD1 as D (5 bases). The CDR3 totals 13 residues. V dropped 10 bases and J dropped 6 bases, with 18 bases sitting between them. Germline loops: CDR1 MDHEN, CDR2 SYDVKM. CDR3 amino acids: CATDGRDVAEAFF. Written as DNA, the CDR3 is TGTGCCACCGACGGCCGGGACGTCGCTGAAGCTTTCTTT.

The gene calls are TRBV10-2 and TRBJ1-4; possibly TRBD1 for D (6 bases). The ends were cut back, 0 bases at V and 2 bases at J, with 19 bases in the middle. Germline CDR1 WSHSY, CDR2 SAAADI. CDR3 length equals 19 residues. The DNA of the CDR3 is TGCGCCAGCAGTGAGTCTCTGAGGCAGGGGATGAGGACTAATGAAAAACTGTTTTTT. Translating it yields CASSESLRQGMRTNEKLFF.

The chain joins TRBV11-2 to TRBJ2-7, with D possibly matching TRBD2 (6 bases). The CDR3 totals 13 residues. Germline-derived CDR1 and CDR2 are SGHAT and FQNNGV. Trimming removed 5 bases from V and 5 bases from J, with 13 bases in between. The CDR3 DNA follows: TGTGCCAGCAGCCAGAGACTAGTCCACGAGCAGTACTTC. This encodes CASSQRLVHEQYF.

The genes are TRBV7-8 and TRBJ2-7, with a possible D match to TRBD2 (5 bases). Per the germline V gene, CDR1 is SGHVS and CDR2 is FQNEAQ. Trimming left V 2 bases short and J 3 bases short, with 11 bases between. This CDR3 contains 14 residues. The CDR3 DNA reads TGTGCCAGCAGCTTACGTGGGAGCGGCTACGAGCAGTACTTC. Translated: CASSLRGSGYEQYF. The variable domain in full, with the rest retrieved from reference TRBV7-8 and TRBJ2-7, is GAGVSQSPRYKVAKRGQDVALRCDPISGHVSLFWYQQALGQGPEFLTYFQNEAQLDKSGLPSDRFFAERPEGSVSTLKIQRTQQEDSAVYLCASSLRGSGYEQYFGPGTRLTVT.

The CDR3 DNA follows: TGTGCCAGCAGCGTAAACAGGGACAATGAGCAGTTCTTC. As protein: CASSVNRDNEQFF. J is TRBJ2-1 and V is TRBV9, with TRBD1 as a possible D gene (6 bases). Trimming left V 1 base short and J 5 bases short, with 7 bases between. The germline gives CDR1 SGDLS, CDR2 YYNGEE. The CDR3 totals 13 residues.

CDR3 nucleotide sequence: TGTGCCAGCAGTTACTCCCAAGGGGGCTACGAGCAGTACTTC. As protein: CASSYSQGGYEQYF. The chain recombines TRBV6-5 with TRBJ2-7; tentative D call: TRBD1 (6 bases). V dropped 0 bases and J dropped 3 bases, with 9 bases sitting between them. Germline V CDR1 and CDR2: MNHEY, SVGAGI. The CDR3 has 14 residues.

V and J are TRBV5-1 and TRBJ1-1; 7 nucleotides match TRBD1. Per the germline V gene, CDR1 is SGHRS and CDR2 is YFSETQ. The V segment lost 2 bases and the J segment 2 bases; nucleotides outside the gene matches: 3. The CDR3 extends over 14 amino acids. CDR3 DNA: TGCGCCAGCAGCTTACAGGGGACTAACACTGAAGCTTTCTTT. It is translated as CASSLQGTNTEAFF.

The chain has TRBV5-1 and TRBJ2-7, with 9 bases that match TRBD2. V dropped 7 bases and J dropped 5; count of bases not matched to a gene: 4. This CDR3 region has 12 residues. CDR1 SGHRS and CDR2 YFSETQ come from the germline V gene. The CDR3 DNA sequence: TGCGCCAGCTGGACTAGCGTAGACGAGCAGTACTTC. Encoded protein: CASWTSVDEQYF.

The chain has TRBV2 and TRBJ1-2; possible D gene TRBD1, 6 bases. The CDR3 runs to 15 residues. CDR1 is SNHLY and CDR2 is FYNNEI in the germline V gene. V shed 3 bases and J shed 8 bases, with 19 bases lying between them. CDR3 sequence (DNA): TGTGCCAGCAGTGATATGGGCCGGGCAGGGGAAGGCTACACCTTC. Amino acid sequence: CASSDMGRAGEGYTF.

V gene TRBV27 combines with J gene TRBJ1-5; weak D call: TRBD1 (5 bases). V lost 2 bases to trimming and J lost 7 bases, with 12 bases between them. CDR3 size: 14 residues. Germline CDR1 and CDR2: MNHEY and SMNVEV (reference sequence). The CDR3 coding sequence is TGTGCCAGCAGTTTAAAAGCGGGGCCCCAGCCCCAGCATTTT. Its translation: CASSLKAGPQPQHF.

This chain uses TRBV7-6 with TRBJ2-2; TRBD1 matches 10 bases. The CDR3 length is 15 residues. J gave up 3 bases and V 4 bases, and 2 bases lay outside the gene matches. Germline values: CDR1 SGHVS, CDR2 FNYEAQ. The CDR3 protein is CASSSDRGHTGELFF. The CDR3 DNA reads TGTGCCAGCAGCTCAGACAGGGGGCACACCGGGGAGCTGTTTTTT.

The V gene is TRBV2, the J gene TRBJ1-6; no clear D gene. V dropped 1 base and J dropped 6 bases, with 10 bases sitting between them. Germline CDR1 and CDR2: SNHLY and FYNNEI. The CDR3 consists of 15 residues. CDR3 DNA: TGTGCCAGCAGTGAAGAAGGTGTGAGTAATTCACCCCTCCACTTT. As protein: CASSEEGVSNSPLHF. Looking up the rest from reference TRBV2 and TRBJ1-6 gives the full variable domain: EPEVTQTPSHQVTQMGQEVILRCVPISNHLYFYWYRQILGQKVEFLVSFYNNEISEKSEIFDDQFSVERPDGSNFTLKIRSTKLEDSAMYFCASSEEGVSNSPLHFGNGTRLTVT.

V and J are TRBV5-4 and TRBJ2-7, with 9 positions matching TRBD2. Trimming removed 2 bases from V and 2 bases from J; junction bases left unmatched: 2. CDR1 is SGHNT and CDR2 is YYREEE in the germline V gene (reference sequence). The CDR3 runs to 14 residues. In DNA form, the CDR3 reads TGTGCCAGCAGCTTTGCGGGAGGGCCCTACGAGCAGTACTTC. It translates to CASSFAGGPYEQYF.

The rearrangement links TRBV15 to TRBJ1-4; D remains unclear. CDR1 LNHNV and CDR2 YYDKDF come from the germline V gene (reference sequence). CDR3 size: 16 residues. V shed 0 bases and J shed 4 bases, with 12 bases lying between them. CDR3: CATSRDRSTINEKLFF. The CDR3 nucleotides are TGTGCCACCAGCAGAGATCGATCGACCATTAATGAAAAACTGTTTTTT.

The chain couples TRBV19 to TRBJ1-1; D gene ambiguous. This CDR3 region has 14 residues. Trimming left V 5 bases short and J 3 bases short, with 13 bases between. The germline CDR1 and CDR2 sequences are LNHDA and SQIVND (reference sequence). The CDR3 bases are TGTGCCAGTAGTTGGGTCGCTGGGGACACTGAAGCTTTCTTT. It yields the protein CASSWVAGDTEAFF.

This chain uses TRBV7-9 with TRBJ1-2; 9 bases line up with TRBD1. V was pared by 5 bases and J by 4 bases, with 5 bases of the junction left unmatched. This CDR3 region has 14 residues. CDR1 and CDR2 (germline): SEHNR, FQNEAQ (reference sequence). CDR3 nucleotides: TGTGCCAGCAGCCGGACAGGGGAGATCTATGGCTACACCTTC. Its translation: CASSRTGEIYGYTF.

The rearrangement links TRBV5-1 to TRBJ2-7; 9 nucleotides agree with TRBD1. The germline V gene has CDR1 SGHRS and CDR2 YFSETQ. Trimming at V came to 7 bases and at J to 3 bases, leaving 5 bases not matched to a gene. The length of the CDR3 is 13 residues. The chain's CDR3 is CASQRDRDYEQYF. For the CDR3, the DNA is TGCGCCAGCCAACGGGACAGGGACTACGAGCAGTACTTC.

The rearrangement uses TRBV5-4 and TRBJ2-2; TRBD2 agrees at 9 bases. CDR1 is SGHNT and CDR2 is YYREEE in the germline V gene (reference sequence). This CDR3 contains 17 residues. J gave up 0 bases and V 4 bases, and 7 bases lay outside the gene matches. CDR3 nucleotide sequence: TGTGCCAGCAGCCCGGGACTAGCAGTTGCGAACACCGGGGAGCTGTTTTTT. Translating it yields CASSPGLAVANTGELFF.

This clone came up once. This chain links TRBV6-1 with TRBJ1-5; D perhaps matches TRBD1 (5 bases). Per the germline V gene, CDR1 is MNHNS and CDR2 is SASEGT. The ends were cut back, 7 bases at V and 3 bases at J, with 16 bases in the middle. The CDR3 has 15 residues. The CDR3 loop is CASIGARVINQPQHF. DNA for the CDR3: TGTGCCAGCATAGGGGCGCGGGTTATCAATCAGCCCCAGCATTTT.

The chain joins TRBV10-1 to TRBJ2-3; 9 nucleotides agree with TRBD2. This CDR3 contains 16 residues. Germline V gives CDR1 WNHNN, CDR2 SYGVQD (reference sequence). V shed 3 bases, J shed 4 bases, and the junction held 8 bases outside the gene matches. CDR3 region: CASSESPSGKPDTQYF. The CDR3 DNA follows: TGCGCCAGCAGTGAATCGCCTAGCGGGAAGCCAGATACGCAGTATTTT.

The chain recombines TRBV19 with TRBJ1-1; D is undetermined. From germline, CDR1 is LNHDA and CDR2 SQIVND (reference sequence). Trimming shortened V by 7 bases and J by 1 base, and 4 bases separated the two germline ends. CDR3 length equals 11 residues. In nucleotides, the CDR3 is TGTGCCAGTAAGGGGAACACTGAAGCTTTCTTT. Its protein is CASKGNTEAFF.

The CDR3, as DNA: TGTGCCAGCAGTGTCGGGACAGCTGGGGCCAACGTCCTGACTTTC. This codes for CASSVGTAGANVLTF. This sequence joins TRBV2 and TRBJ2-6, with 7 bases identical to TRBD1. Per the germline V gene, CDR1 is SNHLY and CDR2 is FYNNEI. With V trimmed by 4 bases and J by 2 bases, 2 bases remained unmatched. The CDR3 contains 15 residues.

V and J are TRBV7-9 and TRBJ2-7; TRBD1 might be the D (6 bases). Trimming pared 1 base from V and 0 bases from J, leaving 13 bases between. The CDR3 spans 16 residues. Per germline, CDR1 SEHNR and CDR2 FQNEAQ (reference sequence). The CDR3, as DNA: TGTGCCAGCAGCTTAGAAGGGGGTCTGAGCTCCTACGAGCAGTACTTC. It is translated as CASSLEGGLSSYEQYF.

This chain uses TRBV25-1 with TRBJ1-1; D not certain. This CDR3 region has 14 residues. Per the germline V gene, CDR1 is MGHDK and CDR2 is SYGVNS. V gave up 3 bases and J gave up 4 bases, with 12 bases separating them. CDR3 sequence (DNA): TGTGCCAGCAGTGATCCCGGCCCGTCCACTGAAGCTTTCTTT. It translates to CASSDPGPSTEAFF.

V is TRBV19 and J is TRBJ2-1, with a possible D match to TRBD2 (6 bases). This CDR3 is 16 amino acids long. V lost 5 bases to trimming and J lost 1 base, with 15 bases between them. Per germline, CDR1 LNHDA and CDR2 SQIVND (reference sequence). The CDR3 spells CASSLRPGDSYNEQFF. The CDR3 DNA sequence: TGTGCCAGTAGTCTTCGACCGGGGGATTCCTACAATGAGCAGTTCTTC.

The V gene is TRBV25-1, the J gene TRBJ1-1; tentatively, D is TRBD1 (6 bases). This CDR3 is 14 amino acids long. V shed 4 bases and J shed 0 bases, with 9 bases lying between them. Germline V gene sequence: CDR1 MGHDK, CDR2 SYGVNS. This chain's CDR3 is CASSADSMNTEAFF. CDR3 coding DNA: TGTGCCAGCAGTGCGGACAGTATGAACACTGAAGCTTTCTTT.

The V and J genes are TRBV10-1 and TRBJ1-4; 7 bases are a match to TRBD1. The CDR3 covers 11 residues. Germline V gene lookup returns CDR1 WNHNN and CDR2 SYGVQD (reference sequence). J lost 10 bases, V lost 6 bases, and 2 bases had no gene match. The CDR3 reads CASSSGGKLFF. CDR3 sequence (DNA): TGCGCCAGCAGCTCAGGGGGAAAACTGTTTTTT.

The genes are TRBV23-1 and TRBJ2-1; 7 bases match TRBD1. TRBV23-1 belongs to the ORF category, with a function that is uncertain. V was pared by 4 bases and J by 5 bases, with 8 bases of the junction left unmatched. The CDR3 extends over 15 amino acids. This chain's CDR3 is CASSRSGTDNNEQFF. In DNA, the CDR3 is TGCGCCAGCAGTCGCTCCGGGACAGACAACAATGAGCAGTTCTTC.